The T cell receptor (beta chain) under discussion was sequenced for a study of cytomegalovirus exposure and HLA in healthy donors. Study background: HLA-typed donors were the source of about 85 million unique TCRs, which an early data release held.

A multiplex PCR was run with 60 Vbeta primers and 13 Jbeta primers. Only in-frame clones appear in the TCRdb table, and some are missing; sequencing was by immunoSEQ multiplex PCR. The sample contains more than 85,000 clones, 65% to 85% of which appear only once. The trim removed 2 bases at V and 7 bases at J, leaving 3 bases unmatched. Germline V gives CDR1 MNHNS, CDR2 SASEGT. There are 15 residues in the CDR3. The chain is built from TRBV6-1 and TRBJ1-4, with TRBD1 identical over 11 bases. What was sequenced was PBMCs. The TCR sequence derives from a man under 40 in good health and CMV-seropositive. The CDR3 sequence is CASSETGTGGEKLFF. CDR3 nucleotides: TGTGCCAGCAGTGAAACCGGGACAGGGGGTGAAAAACTGTTTTTT.